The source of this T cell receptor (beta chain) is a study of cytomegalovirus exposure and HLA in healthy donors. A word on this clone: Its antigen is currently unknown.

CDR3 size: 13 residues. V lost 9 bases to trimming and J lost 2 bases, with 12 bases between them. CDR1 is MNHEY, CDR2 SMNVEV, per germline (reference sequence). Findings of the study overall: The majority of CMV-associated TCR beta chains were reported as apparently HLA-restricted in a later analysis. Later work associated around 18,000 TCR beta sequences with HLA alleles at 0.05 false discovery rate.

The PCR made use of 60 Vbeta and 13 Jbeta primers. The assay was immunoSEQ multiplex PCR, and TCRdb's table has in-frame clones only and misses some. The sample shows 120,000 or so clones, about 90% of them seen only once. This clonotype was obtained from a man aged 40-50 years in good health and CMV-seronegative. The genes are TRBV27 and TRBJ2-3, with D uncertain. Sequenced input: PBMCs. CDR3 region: CASRRQDTDTQYF. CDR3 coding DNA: TGTGCCAGTCGTAGGCAGGACACAGATACGCAGTATTTT.